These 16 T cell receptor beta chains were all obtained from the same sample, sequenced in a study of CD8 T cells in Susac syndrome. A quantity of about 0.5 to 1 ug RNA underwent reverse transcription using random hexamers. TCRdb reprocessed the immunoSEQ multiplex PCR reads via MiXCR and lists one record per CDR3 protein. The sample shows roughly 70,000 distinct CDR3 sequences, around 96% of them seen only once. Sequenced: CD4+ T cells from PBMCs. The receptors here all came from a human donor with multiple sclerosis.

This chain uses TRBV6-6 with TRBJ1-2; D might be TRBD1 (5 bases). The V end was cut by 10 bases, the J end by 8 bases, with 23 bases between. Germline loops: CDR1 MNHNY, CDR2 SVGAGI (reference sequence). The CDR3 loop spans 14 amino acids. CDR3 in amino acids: CATGMTAQVGGYTF. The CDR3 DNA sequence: TGTGCCACCGGAATGACAGCCCAGGTCGGGGGCTACACCTTC.

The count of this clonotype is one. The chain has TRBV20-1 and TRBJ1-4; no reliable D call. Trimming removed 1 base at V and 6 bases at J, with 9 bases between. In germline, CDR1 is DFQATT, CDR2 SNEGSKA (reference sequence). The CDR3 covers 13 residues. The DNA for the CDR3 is TGCAGTGCTAGAGGGGAGCTGTATGAAAAACTGTTTTTT. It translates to CSARGELYEKLFF.

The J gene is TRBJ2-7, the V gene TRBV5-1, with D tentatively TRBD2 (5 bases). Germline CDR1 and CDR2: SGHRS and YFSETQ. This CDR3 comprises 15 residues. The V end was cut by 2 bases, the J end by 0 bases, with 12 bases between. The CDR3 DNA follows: TGCGCCAGCAGCTTCGGCAGAGGGTACTCCTACGAGCAGTACTTC. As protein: CASSFGRGYSYEQYF. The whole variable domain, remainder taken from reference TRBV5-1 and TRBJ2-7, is KAGVTQTPRYLIKTRGQQVTLSCSPISGHRSVSWYQQTPGQGLQFLFEYFSETQRNKGNFPGRFSGRQFSNSRSEMNVSTLELGDSALYLCASSFGRGYSYEQYFGPGTRLTVT.

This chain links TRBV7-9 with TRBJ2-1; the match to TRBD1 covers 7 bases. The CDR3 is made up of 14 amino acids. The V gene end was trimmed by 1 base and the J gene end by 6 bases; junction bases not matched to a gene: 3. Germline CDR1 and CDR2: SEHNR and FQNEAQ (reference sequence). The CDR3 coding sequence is TGTGCCAGCAGCTTAGGCCCAGGGGGCAATGAGCAGTTCTTC. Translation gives CASSLGPGGNEQFF.

The CDR3 sequence: CASSMLDRDHQPQHF. The CDR3 nucleotides read TGTGCCAGTAGTATGCTGGACAGGGACCATCAGCCCCAGCATTTT. The rearrangement links TRBV19 to TRBJ1-5; 8 positions agree with TRBD1. Trimming took 3 bases from V and 5 from J; bases not matched to a gene: 6. CDR3 length: 15 amino acids. Germline V lookup: CDR1 LNHDA, CDR2 SQIVND (reference sequence).

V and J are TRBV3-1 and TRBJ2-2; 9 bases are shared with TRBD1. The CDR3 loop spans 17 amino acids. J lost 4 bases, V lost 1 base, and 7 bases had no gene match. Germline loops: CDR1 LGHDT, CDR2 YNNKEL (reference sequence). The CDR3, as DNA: TGTGCCAGCAGCCAAGTTCTTGGGACAGGGCTCACCGGGGAGCTGTTTTTT. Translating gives CASSQVLGTGLTGELFF.

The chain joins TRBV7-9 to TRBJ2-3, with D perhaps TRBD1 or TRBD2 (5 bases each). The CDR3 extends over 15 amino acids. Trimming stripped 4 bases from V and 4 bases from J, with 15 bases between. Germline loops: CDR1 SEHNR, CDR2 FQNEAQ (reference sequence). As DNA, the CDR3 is TGTGCCAGCAGCTCCAGGGACGGGAACGCAGATACGCAGTATTTT. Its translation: CASSSRDGNADTQYF.

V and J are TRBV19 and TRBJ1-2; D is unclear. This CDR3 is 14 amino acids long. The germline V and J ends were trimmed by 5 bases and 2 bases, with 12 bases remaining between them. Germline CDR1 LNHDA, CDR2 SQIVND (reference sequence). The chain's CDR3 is CASSLARRNYGYTF. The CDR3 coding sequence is TGTGCCAGTAGTTTGGCCAGGCGAAACTATGGCTACACCTTC.

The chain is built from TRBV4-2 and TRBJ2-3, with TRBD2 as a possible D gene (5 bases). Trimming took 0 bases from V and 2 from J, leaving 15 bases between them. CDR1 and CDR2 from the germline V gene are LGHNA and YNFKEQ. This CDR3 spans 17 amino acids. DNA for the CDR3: TGTGCCAGCAGCCAAGAGGGAGTGGCTGGATTCACAGATACGCAGTATTTT. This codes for CASSQEGVAGFTDTQYF.

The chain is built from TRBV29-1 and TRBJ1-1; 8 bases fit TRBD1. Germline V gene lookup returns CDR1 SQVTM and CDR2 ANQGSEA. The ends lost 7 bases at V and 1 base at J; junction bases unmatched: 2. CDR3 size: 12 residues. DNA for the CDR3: TGCAGCGGTGACAGGGGGAACACTGAAGCTTTCTTT. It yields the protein CSGDRGNTEAFF. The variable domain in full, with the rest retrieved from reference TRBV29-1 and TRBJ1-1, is SAVISQKPSRDICQRGTSLTIQCQVDSQVTMMFWYRQQPGQSLTLIATANQGSEATYESGFVIDKFPISRPNLTFSTLTVSNMSPEDSSIYLCSGDRGNTEAFFGQGTRLTVV.

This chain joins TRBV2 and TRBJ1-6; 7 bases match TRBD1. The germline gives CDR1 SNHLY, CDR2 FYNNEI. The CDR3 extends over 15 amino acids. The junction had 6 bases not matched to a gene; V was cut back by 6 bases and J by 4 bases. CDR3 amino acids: CASSETGPYNSPLHF. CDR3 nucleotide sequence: TGTGCCAGCAGCGAGACAGGGCCTTATAATTCACCCCTCCACTTT.

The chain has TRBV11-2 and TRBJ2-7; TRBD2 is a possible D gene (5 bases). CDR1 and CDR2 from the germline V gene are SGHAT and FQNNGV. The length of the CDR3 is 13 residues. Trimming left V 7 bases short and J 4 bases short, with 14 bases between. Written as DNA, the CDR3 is TGTGCCAGCACCATTGACGGAGGTTACGAGCAGTACTTC. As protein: CASTIDGGYEQYF.

CDR3 sequence (DNA): TGTGCCAGCAGCCAGATTGCGGGAAACGGGGAGACCCAGTACTTC. As protein: CASSQIAGNGETQYF. The chain uses TRBV4-2 and TRBJ2-5, with D possibly being TRBD2 (6 bases). The germline V gene encodes CDR1 LGHNA and CDR2 YNFKEQ. The CDR3 has 15 amino acids. Between the trimmed V and J ends, which lost 3 bases and 5 bases, there was a span of 16 bases.

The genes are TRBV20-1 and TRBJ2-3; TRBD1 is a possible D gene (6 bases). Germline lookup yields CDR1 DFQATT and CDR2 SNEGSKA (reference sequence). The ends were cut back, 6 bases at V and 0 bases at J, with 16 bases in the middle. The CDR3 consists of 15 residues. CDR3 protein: CSAALGAFSTDTQYF. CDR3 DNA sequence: TGCAGTGCCGCCTTGGGGGCCTTTAGCACAGATACGCAGTATTTT.

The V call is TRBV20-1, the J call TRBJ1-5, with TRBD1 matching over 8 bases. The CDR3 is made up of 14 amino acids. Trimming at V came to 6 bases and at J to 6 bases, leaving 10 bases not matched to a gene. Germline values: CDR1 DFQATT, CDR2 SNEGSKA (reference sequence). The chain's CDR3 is CSAPGAGGSQPQHF. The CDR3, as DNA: TGCAGTGCCCCAGGGGCAGGGGGCAGTCAGCCCCAGCATTTT.

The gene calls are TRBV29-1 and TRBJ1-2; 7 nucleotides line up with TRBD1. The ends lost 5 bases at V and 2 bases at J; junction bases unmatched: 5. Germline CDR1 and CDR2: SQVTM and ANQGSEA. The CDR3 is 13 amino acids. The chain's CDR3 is CSVFRDSNYGYTF. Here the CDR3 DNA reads TGCAGCGTTTTCCGGGACAGCAACTATGGCTACACCTTC.